Each of the 25 T cell receptor beta chains below was sequenced from the same sample in a study of CD8 T cells in Susac syndrome. After extraction with the RNeasy kit, about 0.5 to 1 ug of the RNA was reverse transcribed using random hexamers. TCRdb reprocessed the immunoSEQ multiplex PCR reads with MiXCR, giving one entry per CDR3 protein. The data show 200,000 to 250,000 distinct CDR3 sequences, just over 90% seen once. The sample was CD4+ T cells from PBMCs. The receptor source for this set is a human donor with multiple sclerosis.

The rearrangement uses TRBV20-1 and TRBJ2-7, with D possibly being TRBD1 (5 bases). The CDR3 length is 14 residues. V shed 0 bases and J shed 3 bases, with 12 bases lying between them. Per the germline V gene, CDR1 is DFQATT and CDR2 is SNEGSKA (reference sequence). The CDR3, as DNA: TGCAGTGCTAGAGATAGAGGCAGGGTCTACGAGCAGTACTTC. This gives the protein CSARDRGRVYEQYF.

The gene calls are TRBV9 and TRBJ1-6; TRBD1 might be the D (6 bases). The CDR3 totals 15 residues. The germline CDR1 and CDR2 sequences are SGDLS and YYNGEE. V was shortened by 3 bases and J by 7 bases, with 14 bases between the two germline ends. The CDR3 loop is CASSEIQGSNSPLHF. The CDR3, as DNA: TGTGCCAGCAGCGAGATACAGGGTTCAAATTCACCCCTCCACTTT.

V gene TRBV7-3 combines with J gene TRBJ1-2; D might be TRBD1 (6 bases). V dropped 2 bases and J dropped 1 base, with 11 bases sitting between them. In germline, CDR1 is SGHTA, CDR2 FQGTGA. CDR3 length: 15 residues. For the CDR3, the DNA is TGTGCCAGCAGCTTACTTCCGGGACATAACTATGGCTACACCTTC. It yields the protein CASSLLPGHNYGYTF. The full variable domain, completed using reference TRBV7-3 and TRBJ1-2, is GAGVSQTPSNKVTEKGKYVELRCDPISGHTALYWYRQSLGQGPEFLIYFQGTGAADDSGLPNDRFFAVRPEGSVSTLKIQRTERGDSAVYLCASSLLPGHNYGYTFGSGTRLTVV.

The chain employs TRBV4-1 and TRBJ1-1, with D perhaps matching TRBD1 (5 bases). The CDR3 totals 14 residues. Between the trimmed V and J ends, which lost 3 bases and 2 bases, there was a span of 10 bases. The germline V gene encodes CDR1 MGHRA and CDR2 YSYEKL. The CDR3 protein is CASSHSDINTEAFF. CDR3 DNA: TGCGCCAGCAGCCATTCGGACATTAACACTGAAGCTTTCTTT.

J is TRBJ1-1 and V is TRBV5-1; 7 positions agree with TRBD1. Germline-derived CDR1 and CDR2 are SGHRS and YFSETQ. Trimming cost V 0 bases and J 8 bases; bases outside gene matches: 13. The CDR3 extends over 16 amino acids. CDR3 loop: CASSLVPDSRQGEAFF. The CDR3 coding sequence is TGCGCCAGCAGCTTGGTACCCGATTCACGACAGGGCGAAGCTTTCTTT.

V is TRBV19 and J is TRBJ1-5; tentatively, D is TRBD1 (6 bases). The CDR3 has 14 amino acids. CDR1 is LNHDA, CDR2 SQIVND, per germline (reference sequence). Trimming removed 5 bases from V and 5 bases from J, with 13 bases in between. The CDR3, as DNA: TGTGCCAGTAGTCTAACAGGGTGGCATCAGCCCCAGCATTTT. The encoded protein is CASSLTGWHQPQHF.

V gene TRBV14 combines with J gene TRBJ2-5; D perhaps matches TRBD1 (5 bases). Per the germline V gene, CDR1 is SGHDN and CDR2 is FVKESK. V was cut by 2 bases and J by 3 bases, with 10 bases left in between. The CDR3 is made up of 14 amino acids. The CDR3 sequence: CASSQSGIEETQYF. The CDR3 DNA reads as TGTGCCAGCAGCCAATCAGGGATAGAAGAGACCCAGTACTTC.

This sequence joins TRBV30 and TRBJ1-2; D gene ambiguous. Germline V CDR1 and CDR2: GTSNPN, SVGIG (reference sequence). V was cut by 3 bases and J by 4 bases, with 9 bases left in between. The CDR3 has 12 amino acids. CDR3 residues: CAWSRASYGYTF. CDR3 DNA sequence: TGTGCCTGGAGCCGGGCCTCCTATGGCTACACCTTC.

The chain links TRBV29-1 to TRBJ2-7; TRBD2 might be the D (5 bases). V was clipped by 1 base and J by 6 bases, with 19 bases between them. This CDR3 is built from 15 residues. Germline V CDR1 and CDR2: SQVTM, ANQGSEA. CDR3 DNA sequence: TGCAGCGTTGAAGTGGGGAGAGGGTATCCTTCCGAGCAGTACTTC. The encoded protein is CSVEVGRGYPSEQYF.

The chain is built from TRBV6-1 and TRBJ2-3, with TRBD1 identical over 7 bases. V shed 6 bases and J 1 base; nucleotides not matched to a gene: 1. The CDR3 runs 13 residues. The germline gives CDR1 MNHNS, CDR2 SASEGT. CDR3 DNA sequence: TGTGCCAGCAGAGACAGGGGCACAGATACGCAGTATTTT. This sequence encodes CASRDRGTDTQYF.

This clonotype was observed a handful of times. DNA for the CDR3: TGTGCCAGCAGTGAACTAGCGGGGGGCACCGGGGAGCTGTTTTTT. Translating it yields CASSELAGGTGELFF. The chain joins TRBV12-3 or TRBV12-4 to TRBJ2-2; TRBD2 matches at 12 bases. J was trimmed by 4 bases and V by 5 bases; bases with no gene match: 2. The CDR3 spans 15 residues.

This clonotype was detected a few times. The J gene is TRBJ1-5, the V gene TRBV19; D not certain. Between the trimmed V and J ends, which lost 4 bases and 1 base, there was a span of 11 bases. The germline gives CDR1 LNHDA, CDR2 SQIVND (reference sequence). The CDR3 runs 15 residues. CDR3 bases: TGTGCCAGTAGTACCCGGACCGGGAGCAATCAGCCCCAGCATTTT. Encoded protein: CASSTRTGSNQPQHF.

In this sample, this clonotype turned up once. The gene calls are TRBV30 and TRBJ2-3, with 7 bases lining up with TRBD1. This CDR3 has 15 amino acids. CDR1 GTSNPN and CDR2 SVGIG come from the germline V gene (reference sequence). V was pared by 4 bases and J by 3 bases, with 10 bases of the junction left unmatched. Here the CDR3 reads CAWTPGGSATDTQYF. The CDR3 region has the DNA TGTGCCTGGACCCCAGGGGGAAGTGCGACAGATACGCAGTATTTT.

The chain recombines TRBV5-6 with TRBJ1-2; a possible D gene is TRBD1 (5 bases). V lost 1 base and J 4 bases, leaving 8 bases between the germline ends. CDR1 is SGHDT, CDR2 YYEEEE, per germline. CDR3 length equals 13 residues. The CDR3 DNA reads TGTGCCAGCAGCTTGCCAGACAGCTATGGCTACACCTTC. Translated: CASSLPDSYGYTF.

V gene TRBV2 combines with J gene TRBJ2-2; D ambiguous. V was pared by 7 bases and J by 0 bases, with 9 bases between. The CDR3 is made up of 14 amino acids. Germline lookup yields CDR1 SNHLY and CDR2 FYNNEI. The CDR3 protein is CASTPLSNTGELFF. In nucleotides, the CDR3 is TGTGCCAGCACCCCGCTCTCGAACACCGGGGAGCTGTTTTTT.

The rearrangement links TRBV19 to TRBJ2-6; D is unresolved. V lost 6 bases and J 0 bases, leaving 9 bases between the germline ends. The germline CDR1 and CDR2 sequences are LNHDA and SQIVND (reference sequence). The CDR3 is 15 residues long. CDR3 DNA sequence: TGTGCCAGTAGGGCGCCGATCTCTGGGGCCAACGTCCTGACTTTC. Protein sequence: CASRAPISGANVLTF.

The J gene is TRBJ2-2, the V gene TRBV7-9; 7 bases are shared with TRBD2. The CDR3 loop spans 17 amino acids. V lost 1 base to trimming and J lost 4 bases; unmatched junction nucleotides: 9. Germline CDR1 SEHNR, CDR2 FQNEAQ (reference sequence). DNA for the CDR3: TGTGCCAGCAGCTTAGTGGCGGGAGTGATTCGCACCGGGGAGCTGTTTTTT. Amino acid sequence: CASSLVAGVIRTGELFF.

The V and J genes are TRBV7-3 and TRBJ2-2; tentatively, D is TRBD1 (6 bases). This CDR3 has 16 amino acids. The germline V gene has CDR1 SGHTA and CDR2 FQGTGA. Between the trimmed V and J ends, which lost 1 base and 2 bases, there was a span of 11 bases. The CDR3 region is CASSLNPGANTGELFF. The CDR3 nucleotides are TGTGCCAGCAGCTTAAACCCAGGGGCCAACACCGGGGAGCTGTTTTTT.

The chain links TRBV20-1 to TRBJ2-3, with D unresolved. The V end lost 0 bases, the J end lost 5 bases, and 12 bases lay between the germline ends. This CDR3 has 14 residues. The germline CDR1 and CDR2 sequences are DFQATT and SNEGSKA (reference sequence). CDR3 in DNA: TGCAGTGCTAGAGATCCCCAAGGTAGAGATACGCAGTATTTT. Translating it yields CSARDPQGRDTQYF.

This clonotype was seen only once. The chain carries TRBV4-2 and TRBJ1-1, with a tentative D call TRBD1 (6 bases). Between the trimmed V and J ends, which lost 4 bases and 3 bases, there was a span of 18 bases. From germline, CDR1 is LGHNA and CDR2 YNFKEQ. The CDR3 consists of 16 residues. This CDR3 is CASSLNVGQGYTEAFF. The CDR3 nucleotides read TGTGCCAGCAGCCTCAACGTTGGGCAGGGGTACACTGAAGCTTTCTTT.

DNA for the CDR3: TGTGCCATCGCCTCGACAGCCGTCGATGAAAAACTGTTTTTT. It encodes CAIASTAVDEKLFF. The gene calls are TRBV6-2 or TRBV6-3 and TRBJ1-4; a weak D match, TRBD1 (5 bases). CDR1 and CDR2 from the germline V gene are MNHEY and SVGEGT. The CDR3 has 14 residues. Trimming shortened V by 10 bases and J by 6 bases, and 18 bases separated the two germline ends.

The V and J genes are TRBV6-1 and TRBJ2-3; a weak D match, TRBD2 (7 bases). Trimming shortened V by 7 bases and J by 5 bases, and 22 bases separated the two germline ends. Germline V lookup: CDR1 MNHNS, CDR2 SASEGT. The CDR3 runs 16 residues. DNA for the CDR3: TGTGCCAGCACCATATGGGGGGGCGGGACGGGAGATACGCAGTATTTT. It is translated as CASTIWGGGTGDTQYF.

V gene TRBV12-3 or TRBV12-4 combines with J gene TRBJ2-3, with D tentatively TRBD2 (6 bases). The CDR3 loop spans 15 amino acids. V lost 7 bases and J lost 2, with 16 bases in between. CDR3 nucleotides: TGTGCCAGCACCACTCCGGGGGTCTACACAGATACGCAGTATTTT. It specifies CASTTPGVYTDTQYF.

This chain joins TRBV30 and TRBJ1-5, with 9 bases identical to TRBD1. The V gene's germline CDR1 is GTSNPN and CDR2 SVGIG (reference sequence). The V segment lost 2 bases and the J segment 2 bases; nucleotides outside the gene matches: 1. The CDR3 is made up of 14 amino acids. The CDR3 loop reads CAWSRTGGNQPQHF. DNA of the CDR3: TGTGCCTGGAGTCGGACAGGGGGCAATCAGCCCCAGCATTTT.

This chain's CDR3 is CSVDRGLHTGELFF. CDR3 sequence (DNA): TGCAGCGTCGACAGGGGGCTTCACACCGGGGAGCTGTTTTTT. The rearrangement links TRBV29-1 to TRBJ2-2, with TRBD1 identical over 10 bases. The germline gives CDR1 SQVTM, CDR2 ANQGSEA. The CDR3 has 14 residues. Germline trimming cut 6 bases from V and 3 bases from J; bases unmatched to any gene: 4.